The rows below give T cell receptor beta chains drawn from one sample of a study of OX40 agonist ivuxolimab in advanced cancers. TCRdb's table, derived via immunoSEQ multiplex PCR, lists solely in-frame clones and lacks some. Of tens of thousands of clones in the sample, around 80% were seen once. The sequencing used CD4+ or CD8+ T cells sorted from blood, collected in a trial of the OX40 agonist ivuxolimab. The receptor set was obtained from an adult with an advanced solid tumor such as melanoma, head and neck, liver or kidney cancer. The CDR3 runs from the conserved cysteine through the conserved F or W. The D gene is left open where the match is weak. Size is omitted from some rows. Given values are once, few, many or a class for expanded clones.

>TRBJ2-1|.|.|14|TRBV29-1
CSLDTGEVYNEQFF
TGCAGCCTTGATACAGGGGAGGTCTACAATGAGCAGTTCTTC
>TRBJ2-7|.|TRBD2|18|TRBV10-2
CASSDRASGGPTTYEQYF
TGCGCCAGCAGTGATCGGGCTAGCGGGGGGCCTACAACCTACGAGCAGTACTTC
>TRBJ2-5|.|.|15|TRBV6-5
CASSLTGSLQETQYF
TGTGCCAGCAGTCTTACAGGTAGTCTCCAAGAGACCCAGTACTTC
>TRBJ2-3|few|.|15|TRBV10-1
CASSGRGSGADTQYF
TGCGCCAGCAGTGGTAGGGGATCAGGGGCAGATACGCAGTATTTT
>TRBJ2-7|once|TRBD1|13|TRBV7-2
CASGTGPNSEQYF
TGTGCCAGCGGGACAGGGCCCAACTCCGAGCAGTACTTC
>TRBJ2-1|.|TRBD2|17|TRBV25-1
CASSERLAGRSHNEQFF
TGTGCCAGCAGTGAACGGCTAGCGGGCCGATCTCACAATGAGCAGTTCTTC
>TRBJ1-1|.|.|14|TRBV11-2
CASSLEGLDTEAFF
TGTGCCAGCAGCTTAGAGGGATTGGACACTGAAGCTTTCTTT
>TRBJ1-3|.|.|15|TRBV30
CAWSGAAHSGNTIYF
TGTGCCTGGAGTGGAGCCGCTCACTCTGGAAACACCATATATTTT
>TRBJ1-3|.|TRBD1|16|TRBV7-9
CASSSIATGSGNTIYF
TGTGCCAGCAGCTCGATCGCGACAGGGAGTGGAAACACCATATATTTT
>TRBJ2-1|.|TRBD1|15|TRBV7-9
CASRAGTGAYNEQFF
TGTGCCAGCAGAGCCGGGACAGGAGCATACAATGAGCAGTTCTTC
>TRBJ2-2|.|TRBD1|16|TRBV18
CASSPRQGAFSGELFF
TGTGCCAGCTCCCCCAGACAGGGGGCATTTTCCGGGGAGCTGTTTTTT
>TRBJ1-1|once|.|15|TRBV19
CASSIDGTLSTEAFF
TGTGCCAGTAGTATAGACGGCACCCTGAGCACTGAAGCTTTCTTT
>TRBJ2-5|.|TRBD1|13|TRBV6-1
CASSEQGQETQYF
TGTGCCAGCAGTGAACAGGGACAGGAGACCCAGTACTTC
>TRBJ1-2|.|.|13|TRBV23-1
CASSQSSRAGYTF
TGCGCCAGCAGTCAATCTAGCAGGGCTGGCTACACCTTC
>TRBJ2-7|.|.|17|TRBV19
CASSIRSGSPLSYEQYF
TGTGCCAGTAGTATCCGCTCCGGAAGCCCTCTCTCCTACGAGCAGTACTTC
>TRBJ1-2|few|.|14|TRBV15
CATSRDRDFDGYTF
TGTGCCACCAGCAGAGATCGGGATTTTGATGGCTACACCTTC
>TRBJ1-4|.|.|15|TRBV5-5
CASSLGGLSNEKLFF
TGTGCCAGCAGCTTGGGGGGTCTGTCTAATGAAAAACTGTTTTTT
>TRBJ1-1|.|TRBD1|15|TRBV7-6
CASSLQGALDTEAFF
TGTGCCAGCAGCTTACAGGGGGCGTTGGACACTGAAGCTTTCTTT
>TRBJ1-4|few|.|14|TRBV11-2
CASSLAGKNEKLFF
TGTGCCAGCAGCTTAGCCGGAAAGAATGAAAAACTGTTTTTT
>TRBJ1-4|.|.|14|TRBV7-2
CASSPLATNEKLFF
TGTGCCAGCAGCCCCCTTGCAACTAATGAAAAACTGTTTTTT
>TRBJ2-7|.|TRBD1|15|TRBV5-1
CASSFGQGSIYEQYF
TGCGCCAGCAGCTTCGGACAGGGGTCAATCTACGAGCAGTACTTC
>TRBJ1-1|.|TRBD1|16|TRBV7-8
CASSLLGQGMNTEAFF
TGTGCCAGCAGCTTACTCGGACAGGGGATGAACACTGAAGCTTTCTTT
>TRBJ2-4|once|.|14|TRBV5-1
CASSITDTKNIQYF
TGCGCCAGCAGCATAACGGATACCAAAAACATTCAGTACTTC
>TRBJ2-5|.|.|14|TRBV10-1
CASNQFGGEGTQYF
TGCGCCAGCAACCAATTCGGGGGCGAGGGGACCCAGTACTTC
>TRBJ1-3|.|.|15|TRBV4-1
CASSQGPGFGNTIYF
TGCGCCAGCAGCCAGGGCCCGGGCTTTGGAAACACCATATATTTT
>TRBJ2-5|.|.|15|TRBV7-2
CASSGERGNQETQYF
TGTGCCAGCAGCGGCGAAAGGGGTAACCAAGAGACCCAGTACTTC
>TRBJ1-6|.|TRBD1|12|TRBV6-1
CASSRLGQGTHF
TGTGCCAGCAGTCGCCTAGGACAGGGTACCCACTTT
>TRBJ2-1|once|.|17|TRBV5-1
CASSLSGTRLFYNEQFF
TGCGCCAGCAGCTTATCCGGGACCCGTCTATTCTACAATGAGCAGTTCTTC
>TRBJ1-2|.|.|13|TRBV19
CASSTQGNYGYTF
TGTGCCAGTAGCACACAGGGAAACTATGGCTACACCTTC
>TRBJ1-5|.|.|14|TRBV10-3
CATRHNEGNQPQHF
TGTGCCACGCGACATAATGAGGGCAATCAGCCCCAGCATTTT
>TRBJ1-1|.|.|16|TRBV7-2
CASETGVSTMNTEAFF
TGTGCCAGCGAGACAGGAGTATCGACCATGAACACTGAAGCTTTCTTT
>TRBJ1-5|.|.|12|TRBV7-9
CASSLEGQPQHF
TGTGCCAGCAGCTTAGAGGGACAGCCCCAGCATTTT
>TRBJ1-1|.|TRBD1|15|TRBV25-1
CASSQDRASNTEAFF
TGTGCCAGCAGCCAAGACAGGGCCAGTAACACTGAAGCTTTCTTT
>TRBJ2-7|few|.|12|TRBV29-1
CSVMGNSYEQYF
TGCAGCGTAATGGGCAATTCCTACGAGCAGTACTTC
>TRBJ2-5|.|.|11|TRBV5-1
CASTGFTAQYF
TGCGCCAGTACCGGGTTTACGGCCCAGTACTTC
>TRBJ2-7|.|.|14|TRBV11-2
CASSFLGPYYEQYF
TGTGCCAGCAGCTTTTTAGGGCCATACTACGAGCAGTACTTC
>TRBJ2-1|.|.|14|TRBV11-3
CASSKSATYNEQFF
TGTGCCAGCAGCAAAAGCGCAACCTACAATGAGCAGTTCTTC
>TRBJ2-3|few|.|13|TRBV7-2
CASSLATRDTQYF
TGTGCCAGCAGCTTAGCAACACGCGATACGCAGTATTTT
>TRBJ2-7|.|TRBD2|14|TRBV5-4
CASSQGRGDYEQYF
TGTGCCAGCAGCCAAGGACGGGGGGACTACGAGCAGTACTTC
>TRBJ1-4|.|.|14|TRBV7-9
CASSLGQINEKLFF
TGTGCCAGCAGCTTAGGACAGATTAATGAAAAACTGTTTTTT
>TRBJ1-5|.|TRBD1|17|TRBV19
CASRGTGRIGVNQPQHF
TGTGCCAGTAGGGGGACAGGGCGGATCGGAGTCAATCAGCCCCAGCATTTT
>TRBJ1-5|.|.|13|TRBV30
CAWSEDSNQPQHF
TGTGCCTGGAGTGAAGATAGCAATCAGCCCCAGCATTTT
>TRBJ2-5|few|TRBD2|15|TRBV10-2
CASSTLAGGKETQYF
TGCGCCAGCAGTACTCTTGCGGGGGGCAAAGAGACCCAGTACTTC
>TRBJ1-2|.|.|14|TRBV9
CASSVDQGNYGYTF
TGTGCCAGCAGCGTAGACCAGGGGAACTATGGCTACACCTTC
>TRBJ1-5|.|.|14|TRBV2
CASSVQRSNQPQHF
TGTGCCAGCAGTGTTCAGCGTAGCAATCAGCCCCAGCATTTT
>TRBJ1-2|few|TRBD1|12|TRBV30
CAWVGQGYGYTF
TGTGCCTGGGTAGGACAGGGCTATGGCTACACCTTC
>TRBJ2-2|few|TRBD1|15|TRBV10-1
CATQGEQGSSGELFF
TGCGCCACCCAAGGGGAACAGGGGTCTTCCGGGGAGCTGTTTTTT
>TRBJ2-7|.|TRBD1|15|TRBV19
CASSRGQASSYEQYF
TGTGCCAGTAGCCGGGGACAGGCCTCCTCCTACGAGCAGTACTTC
>TRBJ1-4|.|.|16|TRBV5-1
CASSLDPRGPNEKLFF
TGCGCCAGCAGCTTGGACCCAAGGGGACCGAATGAAAAACTGTTTTTT
>TRBJ1-2|.|TRBD1|12|TRBV30
CAWTAQGYGYTF
TGTGCCTGGACGGCACAGGGGTATGGCTACACCTTC
>TRBJ2-1|.|.|13|TRBV11-3
CASSLGLAGEQFF
TGTGCCAGCAGCTTAGGACTCGCGGGTGAGCAGTTCTTC
>TRBJ1-2|.|TRBD1|13|TRBV4-1
CASSQDRGLGYTF
TGCGCCAGCAGCCAAGACAGGGGGCTTGGCTACACCTTC
>TRBJ2-1|.|TRBD2|15|TRBV11-2
CASRSLAASYNEQFF
TGTGCCAGCAGAAGTCTAGCGGCTTCCTACAATGAGCAGTTCTTC
>TRBJ1-2|.|.|12|TRBV30
CAWRTRNYGYTF
TGTGCCTGGAGGACCAGGAACTATGGCTACACCTTC